A single sample gave rise to the 31 T cell receptor beta chains below, sequenced in a study of blood T cells in healthy people across ages. Together with a sample-barcoded 5' primer, a J-beta primer mix was included in a second PCR lasting about 6 to 11 cycles. TCRdb reanalysed the 5' RACE reads using MiXCR and keeps one entry per CDR3 protein. The sample lists hundreds of thousands of distinct CDR3 sequences; approximately 30% were seen once. Sequenced: blood. These receptors all stem from a woman at least 80 years old in good health.

Ten or more counts support this clonotype. CDR3 region: CASSLFRSTNEKLFF. As DNA, the CDR3 is TGTGCCAGCAGTTTATTTCGGAGTACTAATGAAAAACTGTTTTTT. V usage is TRBV27 and J usage is TRBJ1-4; no clear D gene. This CDR3 has 15 residues. Deletions cut 1 base from V and 2 bases from J, with 8 bases between. Germline V gene data show CDR1 as MNHEY and CDR2 as SMNVEV (reference sequence).

The chain couples TRBV20-1 to TRBJ1-6; 7 nucleotides match TRBD1. Germline V CDR1 and CDR2: DFQATT, SNEGSKA (reference sequence). The CDR3 runs 16 residues. After removal of 6 bases from V and 6 bases from J, the junction contained 14 bases not matched to a gene. The CDR3 sequence is CSARIFGDSPNSPLHF. CDR3 nucleotide sequence: TGCAGTGCAAGAATCTTTGGGGACAGCCCTAATTCACCCCTCCACTTT.

About this clonotype: One base away lies a much larger clone, so this may be a sequencing read error. The chain recombines TRBV6-5 with TRBJ1-2; the D gene is possibly TRBD1 (5 bases). This CDR3 comprises 14 residues. In germline, CDR1 is MNHEY, CDR2 SVGAGI. This chain's CDR3 is CASSPGTAIYGFTF. The CDR3 DNA is TGTGCCAGCAGTCCCGGGACGGCTATCTATGGCTTCACCTTC.

This clonotype was seen only a few times. The chain carries TRBV18 and TRBJ1-6; TRBD1 is a possible D gene (6 bases). Germline V gene sequence: CDR1 KGHSH, CDR2 LQKENI. The CDR3 runs to 13 residues. The ends were cut back, 5 bases at V and 13 bases at J, with 15 bases in the middle. DNA of the CDR3: TGTGCCAGCTCAGCCTCCTTTGGGGGCCCCCTCCACTTT. Its translation: CASSASFGGPLHF.

This clonotype was counted a single time. The chain couples TRBV12-3 or TRBV12-4 to TRBJ2-3; TRBD2 is a possible D gene (5 bases). The CDR3 is 16 amino acids. V dropped 5 bases and J dropped 2 bases, with 17 bases sitting between them. The CDR3 DNA follows: TGTGCCAGCAGTCTCCTCTCCGGAGCGGCCACAGATACGCAGTATTTT. Protein product: CASSLLSGAATDTQYF.

In this sample, this clonotype turned up many times. The V gene is TRBV6-6, the J gene TRBJ2-1, with 10 bases matching TRBD1. With 6 bases clipped from V and 7 bases from J, the junction kept 9 bases outside the gene matches. This CDR3 contains 15 residues. Germline loops: CDR1 MNHNY, CDR2 SVGAGI (reference sequence). CDR3 in amino acids: CASSPGTGAINEQFF. The CDR3, as DNA: TGTGCCAGCAGCCCAGGGACAGGGGCCATTAATGAGCAGTTCTTC.

Worth noting for this clonotype: Just one base apart from a much larger clone, this may be a read error. The rearrangement joins TRBV7-9 to TRBJ2-4; TRBD1 agrees at 9 bases. The DNA end lines up better with TRBJ2-7; the J call may be wrong. The CDR3 contains 15 residues. Germline values: CDR1 SEHNR, CDR2 FQNEAQ (reference sequence). Here the CDR3 reads CASSNSGTGRSEQYF. The CDR3 DNA is TGTGCCAGCAGTAACTCCGGGACAGGGCGCTCCGAGCAGTACTTC.

A few counts support this clonotype. V and J are TRBV12-3 or TRBV12-4 and TRBJ1-2, with D perhaps matching TRBD1 (5 bases). The CDR3 extends over 14 amino acids. Trimming took off 3 bases at V and 5 bases at J, with 13 bases between the two ends. The CDR3: CASSFYGTTYGYTF. The CDR3 DNA is TGTGCCAGCAGTTTCTACGGGACCACATATGGCTACACCTTC.

This clonotype appeared many times. DNA for the CDR3: TGTGCCAGCGCCCGTCCGGAGGGGGGTTTCATGAACACTGAAGCTTTCTTT. It encodes CASARPEGGFMNTEAFF. The chain carries TRBV27 and TRBJ1-1; D may be TRBD1 (6 bases). V gave up 8 bases and J gave up 0 bases, with 22 bases separating them. The CDR3 totals 17 residues. Germline CDR1 reads MNHEY; CDR2 reads SMNVEV (reference sequence).

The sample holds many counts of this clonotype. The genes are TRBV6-1 and TRBJ2-5; D may be TRBD2 (5 bases). Germline V CDR1 and CDR2: MNHNS, SASEGT. This CDR3 contains 17 residues. Trimming cost V 1 base and J 4 bases, with 19 bases left between them. For the CDR3, the DNA is TGTGCCAGCAGTGAAGGTCTCTGGGCTAGCCGGGGAGAGACCCAGTACTTC. Protein sequence: CASSEGLWASRGETQYF.

This clonotype came up many times. CDR3 loop: CASSSDLQGRYGYTF. The CDR3 bases are TGTGCCAGCAGTTCCGACCTACAGGGGCGGTATGGCTACACCTTC. The chain carries TRBV27 and TRBJ1-2; the match to TRBD1 covers 7 bases. Germline CDR1 and CDR2: MNHEY and SMNVEV (reference sequence). CDR3 length: 15 residues. V was pared by 4 bases and J by 5 bases, with 10 bases of the junction left unmatched.

To note about this clonotype: Compared with germline, one end of the junction differs, possibly owing to a read error. V gene TRBV29-1 combines with J gene TRBJ2-2, with D uncertain. Germline CDR1 is SQVTM and CDR2 is ANQGSEA. CDR3 size: 11 residues. The CDR3 DNA follows: TGCAGTGTTGCCCCCGCCGGGGAGCTGTTTTTT. Translation gives CSVAPAGELFF.

As to this clonotype: A much larger clonotype is one base distant, so this may be a read error. This rearrangement joins TRBV7-3 to TRBJ2-7, with D perhaps assigned TRBD1 or TRBD2 (6 bases each). Per germline, CDR1 SGHTA and CDR2 FQGTGA. The ends were cut back, 4 bases at V and 7 bases at J, with 17 bases in the middle. The CDR3 has 14 amino acids. CDR3 coding DNA: TGTGCCAGCAGCTGGACTGGAGGGGGTGGTGAGCAGTACTTC. This sequence encodes CASSWTGGGGEQYF.

This clonotype was detected ten times or more. J is TRBJ2-5 and V is TRBV4-2, with 9 bases that match TRBD2. The CDR3 has 16 amino acids. With 0 bases clipped from V and 11 bases from J, the junction kept 13 bases outside the gene matches. Per the germline V gene, CDR1 is LGHNA and CDR2 is YNFKEQ. This CDR3 is CASSQDWLAGRNEQYF. CDR3 nucleotides: TGTGCCAGCAGCCAAGATTGGCTAGCGGGGAGGAATGAGCAGTACTTC.

This clonotype has just a few counts. The junction departs from the called germline gene at one end, perhaps through a read error. The rearrangement links TRBV20-1 to TRBJ2-7; 7 bases fit TRBD1. CDR1 is DFQATT, CDR2 SNEGSKA, per germline (reference sequence). CDR3 size: 11 residues. The CDR3 sequence is CGAGQADEQYF. The CDR3 coding sequence is TGCGGTGCTGGACAGGCGGACGAGCAGTACTTC.

The chain joins TRBV2 to TRBJ1-2; no definite D call. Trimming cost V 3 bases and J 0 bases, with 8 bases left between them. This CDR3 has 14 residues. Germline assignment: CDR1 SNHLY and CDR2 FYNNEI. The CDR3: CASSEGSPNYGYTF. The CDR3 DNA reads TGTGCCAGCAGTGAGGGCTCACCTAACTATGGCTACACCTTC.

This clonotype turned up a few times. The rearrangement links TRBV6-1 to TRBJ1-5; D call uncertain. The length of the CDR3 is 15 residues. Germline lookup yields CDR1 MNHNS and CDR2 SASEGT. Trimming took 6 bases from V and 5 from J, leaving 17 bases between them. CDR3: CASRNKGASDQPQHF. CDR3 sequence (DNA): TGTGCCAGCAGGAACAAGGGAGCATCCGATCAGCCCCAGCATTTT.

This clonotype occurred a few times. The V gene is TRBV28, the J gene TRBJ2-5, with D possibly TRBD2 on 5 matching bases. The CDR3 loop spans 17 amino acids. Deletions cut 5 bases from V and 11 bases from J, with 30 bases between. Germline V gives CDR1 MDHEN, CDR2 SYDVKM. The CDR3 coding sequence is TGTGCCAGCAGTCCGGCGGGTCGGGATTCCGGCCACAATGAGCAGTACTTC. Translation gives CASSPAGRDSGHNEQYF.

This clonotype was found many times. V usage is TRBV20-1 and J usage is TRBJ2-3; possibly TRBD2 for D (5 bases). This CDR3 region has 12 residues. CDR1 is DFQATT, CDR2 SNEGSKA, per germline (reference sequence). V lost 3 bases, J lost 6 bases, and 10 bases lay in between. The CDR3 coding sequence is TGCAGTGCTAGTCTAGCCGGGGATACGCAGTATTTT. This codes for CSASLAGDTQYF.

Ten or more counts support this clonotype. The chain combines TRBV6-1 with TRBJ2-3, with a tentative D call TRBD1 (6 bases). V lost 0 bases and J 1 base, leaving 8 bases between the germline ends. Germline values: CDR1 MNHNS, CDR2 SASEGT. The CDR3 length is 15 residues. CDR3 sequence (DNA): TGTGCCAGCAGTGAAGCGGGACACCGCACAGATACGCAGTATTTT. Protein: CASSEAGHRTDTQYF.

This clonotype was counted at least ten times. The genes are TRBV5-1 and TRBJ2-5; D may correspond to TRBD1 or TRBD2 (5 bases each). V lost 9 bases, J lost 4 bases, and 10 bases lay in between. The CDR3 is 11 residues long. The germline gives CDR1 SGHRS, CDR2 YFSETQ. CDR3 nucleotide sequence: TGCGCCACCAAGAGGGGAGAGACCCAGTACTTC. As protein: CATKRGETQYF.

The chain employs TRBV6-6 and TRBJ1-4; the match to TRBD1 covers 7 bases. V gave up 5 bases and J gave up 8 bases; unmatched junction bases: 8. CDR1 is MNHNY and CDR2 is SVGAGI in the germline V gene (reference sequence). The CDR3 totals 14 residues. DNA of the CDR3: TGTGCCAGCAGTCGGGACAGTGGGACGGAAAAACTGTTTTTT. This codes for CASSRDSGTEKLFF.

The chain links TRBV20-1 to TRBJ2-7; D is unresolved. Germline V gene sequence: CDR1 DFQATT, CDR2 SNEGSKA (reference sequence). Trimming left V 5 bases short and J 7 bases short, with 18 bases between. This CDR3 spans 13 amino acids. CDR3 nucleotide sequence: TGCAGTGCTCCCGTAGAGCCCACATGGGAGCAGTACTTC. As protein: CSAPVEPTWEQYF.

About this clonotype itself: This may arise from a read error, as a much more abundant clone is one base away. This chain links TRBV12-3 or TRBV12-4 with TRBJ2-1; weak D call: TRBD1 (6 bases). CDR3 length: 13 amino acids. CDR3 protein: CASSWTDDNGQFF. The CDR3 DNA reads as TGTGCCAGCAGTTGGACAGACGACAATGGGCAGTTCTTC.

The chain uses TRBV19 and TRBJ2-5; a possible D gene is TRBD1 (5 bases). Trimming cost V 3 bases and J 2 bases, with 16 bases left between them. The CDR3 runs 16 residues. In germline, CDR1 is LNHDA, CDR2 SQIVND (reference sequence). CDR3 sequence reads: CASSMGDRPEQETQYF. CDR3 nucleotide sequence: TGTGCCAGTAGTATGGGCGACAGACCAGAACAAGAGACCCAGTACTTC.

At least ten counts were recorded for this clonotype. The gene calls are TRBV20-1 and TRBJ1-1; D ambiguous. The CDR3 runs 11 residues. Germline V lookup: CDR1 DFQATT, CDR2 SNEGSKA (reference sequence). The germline V and J ends were trimmed by 3 bases and 11 bases, with 13 bases remaining between them. As DNA, the CDR3 is TGCAGTGCTAGTATCGGGAGGTGGGCTTTCTTT. The encoded protein is CSASIGRWAFF.

In regard to this clonotype: A much larger clone sits a single nucleotide away, making a read error possible. The gene calls are TRBV20-1 and TRBJ2-5; D uncertain. Germline loops: CDR1 DFQATT, CDR2 SNEGSKA (reference sequence). The CDR3 contains 13 residues. Written as DNA, the CDR3 is TGCGGCGCACGCAGGACCCAAGAAGAGACCCAGTACTTC. It yields the protein CGARRTQEETQYF.

About this clonotype: A much larger clone differs from this one at a single base, so this may be a read error. The chain has TRBV29-1 and TRBJ2-5; either TRBD1 or TRBD2 may supply D (5 bases each). V shed 4 bases and J shed 5 bases, with 17 bases lying between them. Germline V lookup: CDR1 SQVTM, CDR2 ANQGSEA. This CDR3 has 14 amino acids. CDR3 protein: CSVGIARGGETQYF. The CDR3 nucleotides read TGCAGCGTTGGGATAGCGAGGGGCGGGGAGACCCAGTACTTC.

This clonotype was detected ten times or more. CDR3 bases: TGTGCCAGCAGCTTTCTACAGGGTGGTAATGAGCAGTTCTTC. Translating it yields CASSFLQGGNEQFF. This sequence joins TRBV7-2 and TRBJ2-1, with D perhaps matching TRBD1 (6 bases). CDR3 length equals 14 residues. V lost 3 bases and J 7 bases, leaving 13 bases between the germline ends. Looked up from germline, CDR1 is SGHTA and CDR2 is FQGNSA.

This clonotype was picked up many times. The gene calls are TRBV20-1 and TRBJ2-3, with a weak D call TRBD1 (6 bases). Germline CDR1 DFQATT, CDR2 SNEGSKA (reference sequence). With 6 bases removed from V and 3 bases from J, the gap between germline ends came to 10 bases. This CDR3 has 12 residues. The CDR3 DNA reads TGCAGTGCGGCCAGGGGAACAGATACGCAGTATTTT. The encoded protein is CSAARGTDTQYF.

The table lists this clonotype with many counts. The V and J genes are TRBV5-5 and TRBJ2-7; the D gene is possibly TRBD1 (6 bases). From germline, CDR1 is SGHKS and CDR2 YYEKEE (reference sequence). The CDR3 covers 13 residues. V was pared by 4 bases and J by 3 bases, with 11 bases between. The CDR3 loop reads CASSILDSYEQYF. DNA for the CDR3: TGTGCCAGCAGCATTCTGGACAGCTACGAGCAGTACTTC.